This T cell receptor beta chain was retrieved from a study of T cells in Graves' hyperthyroidism and ophthalmopathy. The table lists this clonotype with many counts. CDR3 length: 16 amino acids. The germline gives CDR1 SNHLY, CDR2 FYNNEI. V lost 2 bases and J 0 bases, leaving 12 bases between the germline ends. RNA transcripts were the template for amplifying TCR beta CDR3 regions. HTBI primers were used for first-round RT-PCR of the TCR CDR3. One entry per CDR3 protein, called by TCRdb with MiXCR from the multiplex PCR reads. The profile shows a few hundred thousand distinct CDR3 sequences, around a sixth of them singletons.

This TCR was recovered from a woman younger than 45 with Graves' hyperthyroidism. The chain recombines TRBV2 with TRBJ2-3; no clear D. The source material was blood. CDR3 residues: CASSEILDVSTDTQYF. The CDR3 bases are TGTGCCAGCAGTGAAATCCTAGACGTTAGCACAGATACGCAGTATTTT.